This T cell receptor beta chain originates from a study of blood T cell repertoires in COVID-19. Turning to the study itself: Sources were T cells, B-cell-depleted T cells, or PBMCs; the material itself was cDNA or gDNA.

This CDR3 has 15 residues. Germline V lookup: CDR1 LGHDT, CDR2 YNNKEL (reference sequence). V lost 4 bases and J lost 9, with 16 bases in between. The table came from immunoSEQ multiplex PCR; TCRdb's copy has only in-frame clones and leaves some out. The sample gives around 40,000 clones, approximately 92% of which show up once; approximately 12% is in the top ten. J is TRBJ1-6 and V is TRBV3-1 (or the pseudogene TRBV3-2), with a tentative D call TRBD1 (5 bases). The sequenced sample was peripheral blood. The TCR sequence derives from a human donor in a cohort sampled during active COVID-19. Here the CDR3 DNA reads TGTGCCAGCAGCCCTGTGGGCTCGGGGGTTTCACCCCTCCACTTT. Its protein product is CASSPVGSGVSPLHF.